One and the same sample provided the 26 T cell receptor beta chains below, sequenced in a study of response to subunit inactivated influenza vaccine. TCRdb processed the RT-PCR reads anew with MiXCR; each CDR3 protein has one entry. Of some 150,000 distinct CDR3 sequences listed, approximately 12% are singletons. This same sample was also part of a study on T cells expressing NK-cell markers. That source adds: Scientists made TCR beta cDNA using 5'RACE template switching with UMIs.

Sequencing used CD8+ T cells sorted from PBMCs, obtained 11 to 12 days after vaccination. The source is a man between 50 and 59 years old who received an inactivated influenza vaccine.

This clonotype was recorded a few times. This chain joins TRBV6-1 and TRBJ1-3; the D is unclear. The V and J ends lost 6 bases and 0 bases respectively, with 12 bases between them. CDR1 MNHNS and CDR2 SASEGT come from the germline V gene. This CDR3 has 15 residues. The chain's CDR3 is CASSPGVTSGNTIYF. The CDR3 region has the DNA TGTGCCAGCAGCCCGGGCGTTACCTCTGGAAACACCATATATTTT.

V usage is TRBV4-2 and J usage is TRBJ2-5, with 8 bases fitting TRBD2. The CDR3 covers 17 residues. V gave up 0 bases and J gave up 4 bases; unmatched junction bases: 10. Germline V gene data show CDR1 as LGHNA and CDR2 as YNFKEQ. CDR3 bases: TGTGCCAGCAGCCAAGAGGCATGGCGGGAGGTGGGAGAGACCCAGTACTTC. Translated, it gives CASSQEAWREVGETQYF.

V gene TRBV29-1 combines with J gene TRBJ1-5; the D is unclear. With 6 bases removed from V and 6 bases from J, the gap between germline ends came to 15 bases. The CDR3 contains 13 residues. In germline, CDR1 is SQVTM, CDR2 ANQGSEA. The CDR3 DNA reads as TGCAGCGTATCTTTGGGGTTGGGTCAGCCCCAGCATTTT. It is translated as CSVSLGLGQPQHF.

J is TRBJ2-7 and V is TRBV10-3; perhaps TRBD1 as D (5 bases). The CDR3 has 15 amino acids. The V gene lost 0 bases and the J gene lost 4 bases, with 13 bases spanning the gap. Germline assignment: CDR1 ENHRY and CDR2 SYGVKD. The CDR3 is CAISESVGTGYEQYF. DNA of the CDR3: TGTGCCATCAGTGAGTCGGTCGGAACAGGTTACGAGCAGTACTTC.

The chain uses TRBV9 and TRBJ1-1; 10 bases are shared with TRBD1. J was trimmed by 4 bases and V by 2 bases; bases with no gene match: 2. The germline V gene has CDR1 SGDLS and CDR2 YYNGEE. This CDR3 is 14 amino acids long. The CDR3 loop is CASSVWDRGTEAFF. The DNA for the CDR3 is TGTGCCAGCAGCGTTTGGGACAGGGGCACTGAAGCTTTCTTT.

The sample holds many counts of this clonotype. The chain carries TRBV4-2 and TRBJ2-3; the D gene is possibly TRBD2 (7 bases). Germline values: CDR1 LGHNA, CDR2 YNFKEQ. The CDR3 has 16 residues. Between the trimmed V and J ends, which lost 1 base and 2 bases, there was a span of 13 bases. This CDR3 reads CASSQGSGGPTDTQYF. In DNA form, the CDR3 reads TGTGCCAGCAGCCAAGGTTCCGGGGGGCCCACAGATACGCAGTATTTT.

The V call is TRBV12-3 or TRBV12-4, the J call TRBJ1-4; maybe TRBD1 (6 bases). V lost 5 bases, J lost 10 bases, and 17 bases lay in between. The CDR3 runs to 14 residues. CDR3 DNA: TGTGCCAGCAGTCAGGACAGCGGGCAGGGAAAACTGTTTTTT. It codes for CASSQDSGQGKLFF.

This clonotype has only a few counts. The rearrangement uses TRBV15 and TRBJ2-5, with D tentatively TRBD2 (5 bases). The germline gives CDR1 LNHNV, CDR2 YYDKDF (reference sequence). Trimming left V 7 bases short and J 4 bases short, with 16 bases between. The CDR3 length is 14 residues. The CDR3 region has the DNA TGTGCCACCACCCCGGACTCGGCGGGAGAGACCCAGTACTTC. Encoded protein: CATTPDSAGETQYF.

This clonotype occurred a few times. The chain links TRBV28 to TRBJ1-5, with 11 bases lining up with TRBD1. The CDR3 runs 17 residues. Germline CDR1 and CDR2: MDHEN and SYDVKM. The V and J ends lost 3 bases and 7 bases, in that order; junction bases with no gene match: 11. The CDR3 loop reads CASSFPSGTGGRQPQHF. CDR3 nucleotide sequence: TGTGCCAGCAGTTTCCCCTCCGGGACAGGGGGTAGGCAGCCCCAGCATTTT.

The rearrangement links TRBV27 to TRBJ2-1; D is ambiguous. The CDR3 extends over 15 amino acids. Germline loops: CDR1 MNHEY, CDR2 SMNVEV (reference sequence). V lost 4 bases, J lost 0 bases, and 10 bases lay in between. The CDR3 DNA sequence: TGTGCCAGCAGTTGGGCGCCAAACTCCTACAATGAGCAGTTCTTC. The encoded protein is CASSWAPNSYNEQFF.

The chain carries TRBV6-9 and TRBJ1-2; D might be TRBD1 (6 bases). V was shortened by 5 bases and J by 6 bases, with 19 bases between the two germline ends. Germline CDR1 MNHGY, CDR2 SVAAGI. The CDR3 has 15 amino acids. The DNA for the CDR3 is TGTGCCAGCAGTAGACAAGGACAGTCTTGGGATGGCTACACCTTC. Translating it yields CASSRQGQSWDGYTF.

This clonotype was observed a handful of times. In DNA form, the CDR3 reads TGTGCCAGCATCGAAAACCCTCCGACAGCCTCACCCCTCTACTACGAGCAGTACTTC. Amino acids: CASIENPPTASPLYYEQYF. The chain combines TRBV21-1 with TRBJ2-7; the table's D call of TRBD2 was not tested on the DNA. TRBV21-1 is a pseudogene. There are 19 residues in the CDR3.

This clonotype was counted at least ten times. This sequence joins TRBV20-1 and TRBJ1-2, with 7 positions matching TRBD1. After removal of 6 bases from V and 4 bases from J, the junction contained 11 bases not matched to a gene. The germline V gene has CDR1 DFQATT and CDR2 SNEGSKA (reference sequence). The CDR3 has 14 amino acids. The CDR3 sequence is CSALLRDSLYGYTF. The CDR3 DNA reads TGCAGTGCCCTACTCCGGGACAGCCTCTATGGCTACACCTTC.

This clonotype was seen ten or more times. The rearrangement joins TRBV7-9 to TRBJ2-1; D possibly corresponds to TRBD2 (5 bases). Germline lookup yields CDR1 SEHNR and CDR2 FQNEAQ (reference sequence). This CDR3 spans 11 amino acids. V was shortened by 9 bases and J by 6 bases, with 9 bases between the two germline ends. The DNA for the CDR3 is TGTGCCAGGGAAGAGGGCAATGAGCAGTTCTTC. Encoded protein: CAREEGNEQFF.

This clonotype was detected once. CDR3 region: CSAGTGRYEQYF. The CDR3 DNA sequence: TGCAGCGCCGGGACAGGGAGATACGAGCAGTACTTC. The chain employs TRBV29-1 and TRBJ2-7, with TRBD1 matching 9 bases. J lost 4 bases, V lost 7 bases, and 5 bases had no gene match. CDR1 is SQVTM, CDR2 ANQGSEA, per germline. The CDR3 covers 12 residues.

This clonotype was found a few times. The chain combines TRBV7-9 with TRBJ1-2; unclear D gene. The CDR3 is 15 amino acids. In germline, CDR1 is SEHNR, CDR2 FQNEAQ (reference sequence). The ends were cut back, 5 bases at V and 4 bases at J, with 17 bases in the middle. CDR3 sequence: CASSSAEERAYGYTF. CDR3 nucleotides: TGTGCCAGCAGCAGCGCGGAAGAGAGGGCCTATGGCTACACCTTC.

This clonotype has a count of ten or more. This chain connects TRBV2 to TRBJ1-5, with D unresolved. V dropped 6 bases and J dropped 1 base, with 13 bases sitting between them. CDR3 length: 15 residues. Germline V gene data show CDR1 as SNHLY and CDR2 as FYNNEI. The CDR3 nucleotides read TGTGCCAGCAGGCAGGACTCCCTGAGCAATCAGCCCCAGCATTTT. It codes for CASRQDSLSNQPQHF.

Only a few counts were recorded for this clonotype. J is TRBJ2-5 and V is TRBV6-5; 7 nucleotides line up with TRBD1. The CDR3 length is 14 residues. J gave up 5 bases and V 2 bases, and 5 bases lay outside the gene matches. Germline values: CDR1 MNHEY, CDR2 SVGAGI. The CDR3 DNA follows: TGTGCCAGCAGTTACACCGACAGGGAGGAGACCCAGTACTTC. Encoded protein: CASSYTDREETQYF.

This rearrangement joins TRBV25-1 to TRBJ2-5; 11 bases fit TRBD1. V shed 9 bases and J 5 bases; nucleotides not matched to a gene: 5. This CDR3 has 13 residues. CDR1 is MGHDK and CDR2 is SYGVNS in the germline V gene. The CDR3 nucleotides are TGTGCCAGTGGGGGACAGGGGGTTGAGACCCAGTACTTC. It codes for CASGGQGVETQYF. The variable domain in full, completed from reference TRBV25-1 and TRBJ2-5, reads EADIYQTPRYLVIGTGKKITLECSQTMGHDKMYWYQQDPGMELHLIHYSYGVNSTEKGDLSSESTVSRIRTEHFPLTLESARPSHTSQYLCASGGQGVETQYFGPGTRLLVL.

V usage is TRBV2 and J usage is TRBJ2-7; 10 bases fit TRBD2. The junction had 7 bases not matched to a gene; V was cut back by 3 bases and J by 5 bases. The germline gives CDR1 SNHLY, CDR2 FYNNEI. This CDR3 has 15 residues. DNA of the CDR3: TGTGCCAGCAGTGATGCTAGCGGGAGTTTCAACGAGCAGTACTTC. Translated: CASSDASGSFNEQYF.

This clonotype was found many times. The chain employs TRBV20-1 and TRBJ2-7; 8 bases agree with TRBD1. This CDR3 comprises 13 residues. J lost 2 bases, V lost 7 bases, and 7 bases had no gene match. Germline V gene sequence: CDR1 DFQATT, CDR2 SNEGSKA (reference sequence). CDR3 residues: CSVDRDLPYEQYF. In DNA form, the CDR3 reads TGCAGTGTGGACAGGGACCTCCCCTACGAGCAGTACTTC.

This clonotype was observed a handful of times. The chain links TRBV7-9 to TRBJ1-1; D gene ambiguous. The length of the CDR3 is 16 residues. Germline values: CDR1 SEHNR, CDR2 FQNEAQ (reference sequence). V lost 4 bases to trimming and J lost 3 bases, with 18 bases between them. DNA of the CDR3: TGTGCCAGCAGCTCGGGCCCCAAGACTCCCCACACTGAAGCTTTCTTT. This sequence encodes CASSSGPKTPHTEAFF.

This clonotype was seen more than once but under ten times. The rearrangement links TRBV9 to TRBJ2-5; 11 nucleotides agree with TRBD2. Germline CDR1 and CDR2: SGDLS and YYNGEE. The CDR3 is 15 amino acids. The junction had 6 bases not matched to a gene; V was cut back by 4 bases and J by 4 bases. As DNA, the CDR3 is TGTGCCAGCAGCCACACTAGCGGGAGTACAGAGACCCAGTACTTC. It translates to CASSHTSGSTETQYF. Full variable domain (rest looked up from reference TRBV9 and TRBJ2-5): DSGVTQTPKHLITATGQRVTLRCSPRSGDLSVYWYQQSLDQGLQFLIQYYNGEERAKGNILERFSAQQFPDLHSELNLSSLELGDSALYFCASSHTSGSTETQYFGPGTRLLVL.

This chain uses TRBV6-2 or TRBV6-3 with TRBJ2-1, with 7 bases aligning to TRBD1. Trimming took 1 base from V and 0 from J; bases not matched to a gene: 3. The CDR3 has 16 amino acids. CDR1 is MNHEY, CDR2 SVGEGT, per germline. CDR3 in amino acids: CASSYLTGLSYNEQFF. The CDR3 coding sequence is TGTGCCAGCAGTTACTTGACAGGGCTCTCCTACAATGAGCAGTTCTTC.

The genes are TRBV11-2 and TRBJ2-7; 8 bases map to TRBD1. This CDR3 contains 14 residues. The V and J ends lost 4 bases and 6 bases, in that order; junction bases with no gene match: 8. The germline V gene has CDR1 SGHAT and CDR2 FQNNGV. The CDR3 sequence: CASSSSTGVTEQYF. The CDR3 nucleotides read TGTGCCAGCAGCTCTTCGACAGGGGTGACCGAGCAGTACTTC.

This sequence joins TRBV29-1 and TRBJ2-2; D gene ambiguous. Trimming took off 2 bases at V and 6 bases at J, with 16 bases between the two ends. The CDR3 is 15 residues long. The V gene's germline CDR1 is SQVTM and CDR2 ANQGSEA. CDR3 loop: CSVELLKERAGELFF. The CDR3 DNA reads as TGCAGCGTTGAACTTTTAAAAGAAAGGGCCGGGGAGCTGTTTTTT.